These 27 T cell receptor beta chains were all obtained from the same sample, sequenced in a study of T cell changes during pregnancy in multiple sclerosis (dated by TCRdb to about 2019). Libraries were constructed by the immunoSEQ multiplex PCR assay. The immuneACCESS repertoire file appears here via TCRdb, limited to in-frame rearrangements. These files lack a portion of the clones; in checked studies, under half of the deficit traces to unresolved V genes, and the cause of the others is not known. The sample yields approximately 50,000 clones; 80% to 95% were counted once. The ten biggest clones cover roughly 0.61% of the sample. The material was CD4+ T cells from peripheral blood mononuclear cells, obtained after pregnancy. The receptors come from a female donor in good health, enrolled as a control in a pregnancy study.

The chain couples TRBV7-2 to TRBJ1-1, with a weak D call TRBD1 (6 bases). Germline V gives CDR1 SGHTA, CDR2 FQGNSA. The CDR3 has 17 residues. V gave up 2 bases and J gave up 4 bases, with 20 bases separating them. In DNA form, the CDR3 reads TGTGCCAGCAGCTTAATCGCCGTCGGGGGGCAGGGCACTGAAGCTTTCTTT. Residues: CASSLIAVGGQGTEAFF.

The chain links TRBV2 to TRBJ1-1, with D possibly TRBD1 on 6 matching bases. V was shortened by 5 bases and J by 5 bases, with 9 bases between the two germline ends. The CDR3 loop spans 12 amino acids. The germline gives CDR1 SNHLY, CDR2 FYNNEI. In DNA, the CDR3 is TGTGCCAGCAGTTCGCAGGGGACTGAAGCTTTCTTT. This gives the protein CASSSQGTEAFF.

The V call is TRBV16, the J call TRBJ1-2; 9 bases line up with TRBD1. Trimming removed 4 bases from V and 3 bases from J; junction bases left unmatched: 9. The CDR3 length is 16 residues. Germline V gene sequence: CDR1 KGHSY, CDR2 FQNENV. CDR3 DNA: TGTGCCAGCAGCCTCCGCTGGGGACAGGGAGACTATGGCTACACCTTC. Translation: CASSLRWGQGDYGYTF.

This chain links TRBV30 with TRBJ1-2; D ambiguous. CDR1 and CDR2 (germline): GTSNPN, SVGIG (reference sequence). Trimming removed 0 bases at V and 8 bases at J, with 13 bases between. The CDR3 loop spans 13 amino acids. This CDR3 is CAWSVLLLGGYTF. The CDR3 DNA reads as TGTGCCTGGAGTGTACTTTTGCTCGGGGGCTACACCTTC.

This chain connects TRBV18 to TRBJ1-2; D gene unclear. V lost 2 bases and J 6 bases, leaving 10 bases between the germline ends. The CDR3 sequence is 13 residues long. CDR1 and CDR2 from the germline V gene are KGHSH and LQKENI. CDR3 coding DNA: TGTGCCAGCTCACCAGAGGAGGGAAATGGCTACACCTTC. Protein: CASSPEEGNGYTF.

The chain links TRBV27 to TRBJ1-2, with 12 bases fitting TRBD1. J was trimmed by 7 bases and V by 2 bases; bases with no gene match: 5. The CDR3 consists of 15 residues. Germline V gives CDR1 MNHEY, CDR2 SMNVEV (reference sequence). Written as DNA, the CDR3 is TGTGCCAGCAGTTTAGGGGGACAGGGGGCGTCTGGCTACACCTTC. Translation gives CASSLGGQGASGYTF.

This clone was detected once. J is TRBJ1-4 and V is TRBV11-2; 11 bases are a match to TRBD1. The CDR3 has 17 amino acids. V was clipped by 5 bases and J by 2 bases; unmatched bases: 7. CDR1 and CDR2 from the germline V gene are SGHAT and FQNNGV. CDR3 sequence reads: CASSEWTGGNTNEKLFF. The CDR3 nucleotides read TGTGCCAGCAGCGAGTGGACAGGGGGCAACACTAATGAAAAACTGTTTTTT.

This clone was detected only once. This chain uses TRBV2 with TRBJ2-7, with TRBD2 matching over 10 bases. J was trimmed by 5 bases and V by 4 bases; bases with no gene match: 8. This CDR3 spans 15 amino acids. Looked up from germline, CDR1 is SNHLY and CDR2 is FYNNEI. As DNA, the CDR3 is TGTGCCAGCAGTGGTAGTCTAGCGGGAGAGAACGAGCAGTACTTC. It codes for CASSGSLAGENEQYF.

This chain uses TRBV7-2 with TRBJ2-1; D may be TRBD1 (6 bases). The germline V gene encodes CDR1 SGHTA and CDR2 FQGNSA. V shed 1 base and J shed 6 bases, with 10 bases lying between them. There are 14 residues in the CDR3. The CDR3 protein is CASSLDAGANEQFF. CDR3 DNA sequence: TGTGCCAGCAGCTTAGACGCAGGGGCCAATGAGCAGTTCTTC.

The chain carries TRBV15 and TRBJ2-3, with a possible D match to TRBD1 (5 bases). V lost 1 base and J 0 bases, leaving 14 bases between the germline ends. The CDR3 spans 17 residues. Germline V gene data show CDR1 as LNHNV and CDR2 as YYDKDF (reference sequence). The CDR3 DNA is TGTGCCACCAGCAGAGCCCGACAGATACTTAGCACAGATACGCAGTATTTT. Its protein product is CATSRARQILSTDTQYF.

The V call is TRBV6-1, the J call TRBJ1-1, with D possibly matching TRBD1 (5 bases). From germline, CDR1 is MNHNS and CDR2 SASEGT. The CDR3 extends over 11 amino acids. CDR3 DNA: TGTGCGGGAACACTGGGGCGTGAAGCTTTCTTT. It yields the protein CAGTLGREAFF.

The CDR3, as DNA: TGTGCCAGCAGTTTATCCCCCGGTTACGAGCAGTACTTC. It is translated as CASSLSPGYEQYF. This rearrangement joins TRBV27 to TRBJ2-7; the D is unclear. In germline, CDR1 is MNHEY, CDR2 SMNVEV (reference sequence). Trimming cost V 0 bases and J 4 bases, with 7 bases left between them. This CDR3 has 13 amino acids.

In this sample, this clone turned up once. The CDR3 DNA follows: TGTGCCAGCACCCAGGTCGGGGGGGCCTACGAGCAGTACTTC. Protein sequence: CASTQVGGAYEQYF. The V call is TRBV5-5, the J call TRBJ2-7; 8 bases are a match to TRBD2. With V trimmed by 6 bases and J by 2 bases, 7 bases remained unmatched. The germline V gene has CDR1 SGHKS and CDR2 YYEKEE (reference sequence). The CDR3 sequence is 14 residues long.

This chain joins TRBV10-3 and TRBJ2-7, with D tentatively TRBD1 (6 bases). Germline CDR1 reads ENHRY; CDR2 reads SYGVKD. The CDR3 covers 13 residues. The germline V and J ends were trimmed by 7 bases and 6 bases, with 16 bases remaining between them. In DNA form, the CDR3 reads TGTGCCATCAACGACAGGAGCCATACCGAGCAGTACTTC. Protein: CAINDRSHTEQYF.

The V call is TRBV5-1, the J call TRBJ2-5; TRBD2 might be the D (5 bases). Germline assignment: CDR1 SGHRS and CDR2 YFSETQ. This CDR3 is 15 amino acids long. The V end was cut by 2 bases, the J end by 5 bases, with 16 bases between. In DNA, the CDR3 is TGCGCCAGCAGCTTACGCGGGCCCACCCGGGAGACCCAGTACTTC. It codes for CASSLRGPTRETQYF. Together with reference TRBV5-1 and TRBJ2-5, the CDR3 gives the full variable domain: KAGVTQTPRYLIKTRGQQVTLSCSPISGHRSVSWYQQTPGQGLQFLFEYFSETQRNKGNFPGRFSGRQFSNSRSEMNVSTLELGDSALYLCASSLRGPTRETQYFGPGTRLLVL.

The V call is TRBV5-1, the J call TRBJ1-4; unclear D gene. The V gene's germline CDR1 is SGHRS and CDR2 YFSETQ. Between the trimmed V and J ends, which lost 7 bases and 6 bases, there was a span of 13 bases. The CDR3 is made up of 13 amino acids. CDR3 coding DNA: TGCGCCAGCGCCCGGACGGGAGATGAAAAACTGTTTTTT. Translation: CASARTGDEKLFF.

CDR3 in amino acids: CASSPPAWQFTDTQYF. CDR3 in DNA: TGTGCCAGCTCACCACCCGCCTGGCAGTTCACAGATACGCAGTATTTT. The rearrangement uses TRBV18 and TRBJ2-3; the D is unclear. Germline loops: CDR1 KGHSH, CDR2 LQKENI. The CDR3 is 16 amino acids. V lost 0 bases and J 2 bases, leaving 12 bases between the germline ends. Using reference TRBV18 and TRBJ2-3 for the parts outside the CDR3, the full variable domain is NAGVMQNPRHLVRRRGQEARLRCSPMKGHSHVYWYRQLPEEGLKFMVYLQKENIIDESGMPKERFSAEFPKEGPSILRIQQVVRGDSAAYFCASSPPAWQFTDTQYFGPGTRLTVL.

The rearrangement joins TRBV28 to TRBJ2-7; D may be TRBD2 (5 bases). The CDR3 runs 16 residues. Trimming left V 6 bases short and J 3 bases short, with 21 bases between. In germline, CDR1 is MDHEN, CDR2 SYDVKM. CDR3 nucleotide sequence: TGTGCCAGCAGCTCCACCCCCAACCGGGATAACTACGAGCAGTACTTC. As protein: CASSSTPNRDNYEQYF. Together with reference TRBV28 and TRBJ2-7, the CDR3 gives the full variable domain: DVKVTQSSRYLVKRTGEKVFLECVQDMDHENMFWYRQDPGLGLRLIYFSYDVKMKEKGDIPEGYSVSREKKERFSLILESASTNQTSMYLCASSSTPNRDNYEQYFGPGTRLTVT.

The chain employs TRBV2 and TRBJ2-3; weak D call: TRBD1 (6 bases). This CDR3 is 14 amino acids long. CDR1 is SNHLY and CDR2 is FYNNEI in the germline V gene. V gave up 6 bases and J gave up 0 bases, with 10 bases separating them. DNA for the CDR3: TGTGCCAGCAGGACAGGACTTAGCACAGATACGCAGTATTTT. Amino acids: CASRTGLSTDTQYF.

This chain connects TRBV19 to TRBJ2-3; 9 nucleotides agree with TRBD1. The CDR3 consists of 14 residues. V was clipped by 5 bases and J by 11 bases; unmatched bases: 11. The V gene's germline CDR1 is LNHDA and CDR2 SQIVND (reference sequence). CDR3: CASSSGQGSSGQYF. As DNA, the CDR3 is TGTGCCAGTAGTTCCGGACAGGGGTCCAGTGGGCAGTATTTT.

The rearrangement links TRBV6-1 to TRBJ1-2; D unresolved. CDR1 and CDR2 from the germline V gene are MNHNS and SASEGT. V was clipped by 0 bases and J by 4 bases, with 21 bases between them. The CDR3 sequence is 18 residues long. In nucleotides, the CDR3 is TGTGCCAGCAGTGAAGCGGGGAGCTTTGGCCCTTGGTCCTATGGCTACACCTTC. Translation: CASSEAGSFGPWSYGYTF.

The chain uses TRBV9 and TRBJ2-1; TRBD2 is a possible D gene (6 bases). The CDR3 is 18 amino acids. CDR1 SGDLS and CDR2 YYNGEE come from the germline V gene. V was pared by 3 bases and J by 2 bases, with 21 bases between. The CDR3 spells CASSAHINLPGAYNEQFF. For the CDR3, the DNA is TGTGCCAGCAGCGCCCATATTAACCTTCCGGGAGCCTACAATGAGCAGTTCTTC.

The chain couples TRBV2 to TRBJ2-1; D gene uncertain. Germline V gene lookup returns CDR1 SNHLY and CDR2 FYNNEI. Deletions cut 7 bases from V and 5 bases from J, with 12 bases between. This CDR3 is 13 amino acids long. CDR3 protein: CASTPEPHNEQFF. The DNA for the CDR3 is TGTGCCAGCACGCCAGAACCTCACAATGAGCAGTTCTTC.

V usage is TRBV18 and J usage is TRBJ1-4, with TRBD1 matching over 10 bases. Germline V lookup: CDR1 KGHSH, CDR2 LQKENI. CDR3 size: 16 residues. V was clipped by 0 bases and J by 8 bases; unmatched bases: 6. The CDR3 sequence is CASSPPTGTGAEKLFF. The CDR3 coding sequence is TGTGCCAGCTCACCACCGACCGGGACAGGGGCAGAAAAACTGTTTTTT.

The chain couples TRBV2 to TRBJ2-7, with 9 bases aligning to TRBD1. Looked up from germline, CDR1 is SNHLY and CDR2 is FYNNEI. This CDR3 has 18 amino acids. Losses at the gene ends were 3 bases for V and 4 bases for J; bases not matched to a gene: 16. The CDR3: CASSDLLRQGVNVYEQYF. DNA for the CDR3: TGTGCCAGCAGTGACCTTCTAAGACAGGGGGTAAATGTGTACGAGCAGTACTTC.

V is TRBV29-1 and J is TRBJ2-2; D uncertain. The CDR3 contains 14 residues. Trimming took off 4 bases at V and 1 base at J, with 10 bases between the two ends. Germline V gene lookup returns CDR1 SQVTM and CDR2 ANQGSEA. The CDR3 protein is CSVAGPVNTGELFF. CDR3 sequence (DNA): TGCAGCGTTGCGGGTCCCGTGAACACCGGGGAGCTGTTTTTT.

J is TRBJ1-6 and V is TRBV30, with 8 bases aligning to TRBD1. The CDR3 spans 15 residues. J lost 9 bases, V lost 1 base, and 8 bases had no gene match. CDR1 GTSNPN and CDR2 SVGIG come from the germline V gene (reference sequence). The CDR3 DNA sequence: TGTGCCTGGAGTGGGCTGGCAGGGGGCCTTTCACCCCTCCACTTT. This codes for CAWSGLAGGLSPLHF. The full variable domain, in which reference TRBV30 and TRBJ1-6 provide the parts outside the CDR3, is SQTIHQWPATLVQPVGSPLSLECTVEGTSNPNLYWYRQAAGRGLQLLFYSVGIGQISSEVPQNLSASRPQDRQFILSSKKLLLSDSGFYLCAWSGLAGGLSPLHFGNGTRLTVT.